These T cell receptor beta chains were read from a single sample in a study of T cells of healthy individuals. TCRdb used MiXCR to reprocess the 5' RACE reads, holding one entry per CDR3 protein. The table lists 45,000 to 60,000 distinct CDR3 sequences, roughly 14% of them singletons. The receptors stem from a human donor in good health. The conserved cysteine and the conserved F or W are not part of the CDR3 here.

j_gene,v_gene,CDR3aa
TRBJ2-7,TRBV6-5,ASTVGPTPYEQY
TRBJ2-3,TRBV27,ASRPTGTNPTDTQY
TRBJ2-3,TRBV12-3/TRBV12-4,ASSSTGTGVGDTQY
TRBJ1-6,TRBV2,ASSLTGNRNSPLH
TRBJ2-2,TRBV4-3,ASSRGRELS
TRBJ2-5,TRBV19,ASRRTALQETQY
TRBJ2-7,TRBV10-3,AISGTVNQYEQY
TRBJ1-1,TRBV4-3,ASSQDRGGRTEAF
TRBJ1-2,TRBV6-1,ASSVTRLDGYT
TRBJ1-2,TRBV7-2,ASSLAGQGSYGYT
TRBJ1-3,TRBV5-1,ASSLGPQMAGGNTIY
TRBJ2-3,TRBV2,ASSEGLAGAADTQY
TRBJ2-1,TRBV12-3/TRBV12-4,ASSPQGLAGGSGQF
TRBJ1-1,TRBV5-1,ASSLDGTNTEAF
TRBJ2-7,TRBV5-1,ASSSPVGGRYEQY
TRBJ1-1,TRBV29-1,SVVLGQGTEAF
TRBJ2-7,TRBV5-4,ASSGTGTGREQY
TRBJ1-6,TRBV12-5,ASGLGQELSPLH
TRBJ2-3,TRBV7-6,ASRPSYRTDTQY
TRBJ2-2,TRBV7-2,ASSSSRWNTGELF
TRBJ2-7,TRBV29-1,SVERDRHEQY
TRBJ1-6,TRBV18,ASSPPGTGSSPLH
TRBJ1-1,TRBV2,ASSPKGTEFTEAF
TRBJ1-4,TRBV5-1,ASSPWTGDEKLF
TRBJ1-6,TRBV12-3/TRBV12-4,ASIGSDYSPLH
TRBJ1-2,TRBV19,ASSIAATYGYT
TRBJ1-5,TRBV9,ASSVGGGLSNQPQH
TRBJ1-1,TRBV7-2,ASSSQGQVRTEAF
TRBJ2-1,TRBV12-5,ASGLVPGGGIEQF
TRBJ2-1,TRBV4-1,ASSQVSAYNEQF
TRBJ1-2,TRBV7-8,ASSLRTGSNYGYT
TRBJ1-5,TRBV4-3,ASSQDAVGGRNQPQH
TRBJ2-2,TRBV20-1,SIPAETNTGELF
TRBJ2-7,TRBV2,ASSVSPRGVNEQY
TRBJ1-2,TRBV6-6,ASSSGTVNYGYT
TRBJ1-1,TRBV27,ASSPWGTLSLGTEAF
TRBJ2-5,TRBV29-1,SVEWTGGETQY
TRBJ1-1,TRBV24-1,ATRGGDGTEAF
TRBJ1-2,TRBV11-2,ASSIRGQDGYT
TRBJ2-7,TRBV28,ASQKVSGGLSYEQY
TRBJ1-1,TRBV6-6,ASSPRAGGSTEAF
TRBJ2-7,TRBV4-3,ASSQDLPSGRRYEQY
TRBJ2-6,TRBV20-1,SARRGAGSSGANVLT
TRBJ2-1,TRBV5-5,ASSRQGAKDEQF
TRBJ1-2,TRBV19,ASNPGGGNYGYT
TRBJ1-1,TRBV7-2,ASSLRRGNTEAF
TRBJ1-5,TRBV24-1,ATSDPGQGLYGQPQH
TRBJ2-7,TRBV29-1,SVEDSGRGYEQY